This T cell receptor beta chain was identified during a study of blood T cell repertoires in COVID-19 (dated by TCRdb to about 2020). With regard to the full study: Samples covering the acute and convalescent phases of COVID-19 were provided by collaborators in the United States, Italy and Spain. Where available, HLA class I and class II types were taken from metadata supplied by the sample provider and were not determined by assay-based typing. Sample metadata almost always included a de-identified subject ID, COVID-19 status, age in years and sex. The dataset comprised deeply sampled blood TCRbeta repertoires from subjects exposed to, actively infected with, or recovered from COVID-19. A freely available public database, intended as a resource for researchers studying the immune response to SARS-CoV-2, is where the repertoires were released. The prospective study material was composed of cDNA or gDNA derived from T cells, B-cell-depleted T cells, or PBMCs. The samples were drawn from the first 160 participants of the ongoing ImmuneRACE study and from more than 1,000 subjects provided by 6 global collaborators. Points the paper makes about the study in general: The amount of clinical and demographic metadata varied by source and participant and was provided uncurated.

The immunoSEQ Assay, a bias-controlled multiplex PCR, was used to amplify TCRbeta CDR3 regions from genomic DNA. The source study handled its data this way. The number of nucleated cells in each sample was estimated from the amplification of reference gene primers within the assay. Sequence reads were collapsed and filtered to measure the absolute abundance of every unique TCRbeta CDR3 rearrangement. Productive Simpson clonality was computed per sample as the square root of Simpson's diversity index over productive rearrangements. The clones in this table, taken by TCRdb from immuneACCESS, are in-frame only. Not every clone is retained; where verified, under half of the shortfall comes from an unresolved V gene, and the cause of the rest is unknown. V and J calls and clone size are given by that table; D and trimming were obtained from the DNA. In all, the sample holds 200,000 to 250,000 clones, and roughly 84% of those were seen once. The biggest ten clones account for approximately 4% of the sample.

Regarding this clone: Its antigen is still unknown. Base qualities were left out, and no much larger clone turns up one base away.

Whole blood was collected in K2EDTA tubes by collaborating institutions according to the institutions' own protocols. For TCRbeta analysis, collaborator samples were shipped as frozen whole blood, as isolated PBMCs, or as DNA extracted from either sample type. CDR1 and CDR2 are read off the germline V gene as MNHNS and SASEGT. Spanning cysteine to phenylalanine, the CDR3 consists of 14 amino acids. Left in the record is the CDR3 DNA by itself, 42 bases read in frame from the first base. Ends trimmed: V by 1 base, J by 0 bases; bases unmatched to a gene: 0. The sequence links TRBV6-1 to TRBJ2-7; TRBD2 lines up with 7 middle nucleotides. The TCR was taken from a woman older than 75 with acute or convalescent COVID-19. The sample consisted of peripheral blood. The nucleotide sequence reads TGTGCCAGCAGTGAAGTAGCGGGCTCCTACGAGCAGTACTTC. Its translation reads: CASSEVAGSYEQYF.